A single sample is the source of the 10 T cell receptor beta chains below, sequenced in a study of shared clonotypes between healthy human individuals. CD8 cells regarded as naive lacked CD45RO, were positively chosen for CCR7, and omitted terminally differentiated effector memory CD45RA+ cells. The method was immunoSEQ multiplex PCR; TCRdb's version includes in-frame clones alone and lacks a portion of them. In the table there are millions of clones, approximately 94% of which are singletons. The sequenced sample was naive CD8+ T cells from PBMCs. The source is a man in his late teens or twenties in good health. Some clones in this sample may be carry-over from other donors' samples.

This chain uses TRBV12-2 with TRBJ1-5; TRBD1 is taken as the D call from the table, unchecked against the DNA. TRBV12-2 counts as a pseudogene. CDR3 length: 16 amino acids. CDR3 loop: CASRLGGQISNQPQHF. CDR3 nucleotide sequence: TGTGCAAGTCGCTTAGGGGGACAGATTAGCAATCAGCCCCAGCATTTT.

The chain combines TRBV14 with TRBJ2-3; TRBD2 matches 9 bases. The CDR3 sequence is 18 residues long. Unmatched junction bases numbered 10, after V lost 3 bases and J lost 0 bases. Germline loops: CDR1 SGHDN, CDR2 FVKESK. The CDR3 protein is CASSHGQPSGKSTDTQYF. CDR3 coding DNA: TGTGCCAGCAGCCATGGCCAGCCTAGCGGGAAGAGCACAGATACGCAGTATTTT.

The chain employs TRBV27 and TRBJ2-1, with TRBD2 matching over 8 bases. This CDR3 comprises 11 residues. V lost 4 bases, J lost 12 bases, and 2 bases stayed unmatched. Germline-derived CDR1 and CDR2 are MNHEY and SMNVEV (reference sequence). The CDR3 bases are TGTGCCAGCAGTTATGGACTAGCGCAGTTCTTC. It encodes CASSYGLAQFF.

The V and J genes are TRBV15 and TRBJ1-3, with TRBD1 matching 7 bases. Trimming cost V 0 bases and J 2 bases; bases outside gene matches: 1. Germline V gene data show CDR1 as LNHNV and CDR2 as YYDKDF (reference sequence). CDR3 length: 15 amino acids. CDR3 DNA sequence: TGTGCCACCAGCAGAGATCAGGGGGCTGGAAACACCATATATTTT. This sequence encodes CATSRDQGAGNTIYF.

This clone was recorded only once. The CDR3 DNA sequence: TGTGCCAGCAGCTTTGGAGCGGTTAGCACAGATACGCAGTATTTT. It translates to CASSFGAVSTDTQYF. The V gene is TRBV7-8, the J gene TRBJ2-3; D perhaps matches TRBD2 (5 bases). CDR3 length: 15 residues. V lost 3 bases, J lost 0 bases, and 10 bases lay in between. Germline-derived CDR1 and CDR2 are SGHVS and FQNEAQ.

This chain links TRBV7-3 with TRBJ2-1; D gene ambiguous. The germline V and J ends were trimmed by 2 bases and 8 bases, with 16 bases remaining between them. This CDR3 has 15 residues. Germline V lookup: CDR1 SGHTA, CDR2 FQGTGA. CDR3 amino acids: CASSLYMAVKDEQFF. The CDR3 bases are TGTGCCAGCAGCTTATATATGGCTGTGAAGGATGAGCAGTTCTTC.

The DNA for the CDR3 is TGTGCCACCAGCAGAGTGCGACAGGGACCCTATGGCTACACCTTC. Translating it yields CATSRVRQGPYGYTF. The J gene is TRBJ1-2, the V gene TRBV15, with TRBD1 matching 7 bases. CDR1 is LNHNV and CDR2 is YYDKDF in the germline V gene (reference sequence). The trim removed 1 base at V and 4 bases at J, leaving 6 bases unmatched. This CDR3 comprises 15 residues. Combining the CDR3 with reference TRBV15 and TRBJ1-2 gives the whole variable domain DAMVIQNPRYQVTQFGKPVTLSCSQTLNHNVMYWYQQKSSQAPKLLFHYYDKDFNNEADTPDNFQSRRPNTSFCFLDIRSPGLGDTAMYLCATSRVRQGPYGYTFGSGTRLTVV.

The chain joins TRBV7-9 to TRBJ2-1; 12 bases match TRBD2. The CDR3 totals 15 residues. Germline values: CDR1 SEHNR, CDR2 FQNEAQ (reference sequence). The trim removed 5 bases at V and 9 bases at J, leaving 8 bases unmatched. As DNA, the CDR3 is TGTGCCAGCAGCAACACCGCTAGCGGGAGGGGTGAGCAGTTCTTC. Amino acid sequence: CASSNTASGRGEQFF.

V usage is TRBV13 and J usage is TRBJ2-7; 10 bases fit TRBD1. Germline V lookup: CDR1 PRHDT, CDR2 FYEKMQ (reference sequence). The CDR3 contains 13 residues. Trimming cost V 5 bases and J 3 bases; bases outside gene matches: 1. The CDR3 reads CASSRDRGYEQYF. CDR3 in DNA: TGTGCCAGCAGCCGGGACAGGGGCTACGAGCAGTACTTC.

This clone has only one observation. In DNA, the CDR3 is TGTGCCAGCAGCCCAGACATGCCACGATTCGGGGAGCTGTTTTTT. This translates into CASSPDMPRFGELFF. V gene TRBV7-9 combines with J gene TRBJ2-2; D is undetermined. Deletions cut 5 bases from V and 7 bases from J, with 17 bases between. The germline CDR1 and CDR2 sequences are SEHNR and FQNEAQ (reference sequence). This CDR3 comprises 15 residues.